This is a list of T cell receptor beta chains from one sample in a study of T cell responses to AZD1222 COVID-19 vaccine. TCRdb's copy holds only in-frame clones and misses some; the assay was immunoSEQ multiplex PCR. The sample contains approximately 85,000 clones, roughly nine tenths of which appear only once. Sample: peripheral blood, taken on day 0 of AZD1222 vaccination. Source of these receptors: an adult in good health. CDR3s include the opening cysteine and the closing phenylalanine or tryptophan. Fields, in order: J gene, D gene, V gene, clone size, CDR3 protein, CDR3 DNA. The D gene is left open where the match is weak. Size is stated for part of the rows, as once, few or many counts, or as a class when the clone is expanded.

TRBJ2-1 - TRBV28 - CASSLERTVYNEQFF TGTGCCAGCAGTTTAGAGCGGACAGTATACAATGAGCAGTTCTTC
TRBJ1-1 - TRBV7-9 - CASSPQGAEAFF TGTGCCAGCAGCCCTCAGGGTGCCGAAGCTTTCTTT
TRBJ1-4 TRBD1 TRBV6-5 - CASSRDSATNEKLFF TGTGCCAGCAGTAGGGACAGTGCAACTAATGAAAAACTGTTTTTT
TRBJ2-1 - TRBV12-5 - CASVPSAAVSGLYNEQFF TGTGCTAGTGTCCCCTCGGCGGCGGTCAGCGGCCTGTACAATGAGCAGTTCTTC
TRBJ1-5 - TRBV6-5 - CASSRLAGPQHF TGTGCCAGCAGCCGTCTGGCAGGTCCCCAGCATTTT
TRBJ2-3 TRBD1 TRBV7-6 - CASSLADRTLSTDTQYF TGTGCCAGCAGCTTAGCGGACAGGACGCTTAGCACAGATACGCAGTATTTT
TRBJ1-1 TRBD1 TRBV19 few CASRDRAGAEAFF TGTGCCAGTAGAGACAGGGCTGGGGCTGAAGCTTTCTTT
TRBJ2-3 - TRBV21-1 few CASSRRPNTQYF TGTGCCAGCAGCAGAAGACCAAATACGCAGTATTTT
TRBJ1-5 - TRBV7-2 - CASSFMGDNQPQHF TGTGCCAGCAGTTTTATGGGGGATAATCAGCCCCAGCATTTT
TRBJ2-4 - TRBV3-1/TRBV3-2 once CASSRSGENIQYF TGTGCCAGCAGCCGGTCAGGGGAAAACATTCAGTACTTC
TRBJ2-3 - TRBV7-7 - CASSPRGERTDTQYF TGTGCTAGCAGTCCTCGGGGAGAGCGCACAGATACGCAGTATTTT
TRBJ2-1 - TRBV15 - CATSRDRKWVFF TGTGCCACCAGCAGAGATAGGAAATGGGTGTTCTTC
TRBJ2-2 - TRBV19 - CASSPQGTGELFF TGTGCCAGTAGTCCCCAGGGCACCGGGGAGCTGTTTTTT
TRBJ2-2 TRBD1 TRBV2 - CASSATGGVGELFF TGTGCCAGCAGTGCGACAGGGGGCGTCGGGGAGCTGTTTTTT
TRBJ2-7 TRBD1 TRBV24-1 - CATSDTGTGKGEQYF TGTGCCACCAGTGACACCGGGACAGGGAAGGGCGAGCAGTACTTC
TRBJ1-2 TRBD1 TRBV28 - CASGRDSYGYTF TGTGCCAGCGGAAGGGACAGCTATGGCTACACCTTC
TRBJ2-5 TRBD1 TRBV18 once CASSLQGGETQYF TGTGCCAGCTCACTACAGGGGGGAGAGACCCAGTACTTC
TRBJ2-7 TRBD1 TRBV3-1/TRBV3-2 few CASSQRGPFEQYF TGTGCCAGCAGCCAGAGGGGGCCTTTCGAGCAGTACTTC
TRBJ2-2 - TRBV11-3 once CASSPGGGLLVAGELFF TGTGCCAGCAGCCCAGGGGGGGGACTTCTCGTAGCCGGGGAGCTGTTTTTT
TRBJ2-2 TRBD1 TRBV5-1 - CASSLMGQGAGGELFF TGCGCCAGCAGCTTGATGGGACAGGGGGCTGGCGGGGAGCTGTTTTTT
TRBJ1-4 - TRBV2 - CASSEQGTTNEKLFF TGTGCCAGCAGTGAACAGGGCACAACTAATGAAAAACTGTTTTTT
TRBJ2-4 TRBD1 TRBV6-2/TRBV6-3 once CASSYGPGTGLGIQYF TGTGCCAGCAGTTACGGACCGGGGACAGGGTTAGGCATTCAGTACTTC
TRBJ2-7 - TRBV2 - CASSQRREQYF TGTGCCAGCAGTCAAAGACGCGAGCAGTACTTC
TRBJ2-7 - TRBV28 - CASSEPEGYEQYF TGTGCCAGCAGTGAGCCAGAAGGCTACGAGCAGTACTTC
TRBJ2-3 TRBD2 TRBV10-3 - CATRGGTDTQYF TGTGCCACCCGGGGGGGCACAGATACGCAGTATTTT
TRBJ2-1 - TRBV7-2 - CASSPTRGINEQFF TGTGCCAGCAGCCCCACCCGGGGGATCAATGAGCAGTTCTTC
TRBJ1-6 TRBD1 TRBV7-6 - CASSARDSTLGGNSPLHF TGTGCCAGCAGCGCCCGGGACAGTACTCTAGGGGGTAATTCACCCCTCCACTTT
TRBJ2-3 TRBD2 TRBV11-3 - CASSLGLAGNSDTQYF TGTGCCAGCAGCTTAGGACTAGCGGGTAACTCAGATACGCAGTATTTT
TRBJ2-7 TRBD2 TRBV9 - CASSVLPSGRGNEQYF TGTGCCAGCAGCGTACTCCCTAGCGGGAGGGGTAACGAGCAGTACTTC
TRBJ1-5 - TRBV5-1 - CASSLDGSDQPQHF TGCGCCAGCAGCTTGGATGGGTCGGATCAGCCCCAGCATTTT
TRBJ2-7 TRBD1 TRBV7-9 - CASSSQGVAYEQYF TGTGCCAGCAGCTCACAGGGGGTCGCCTACGAGCAGTACTTC
TRBJ1-4 - TRBV6-2/TRBV6-3 - CASSFPPATNEKLFF TGTGCCAGCAGTTTCCCTCCTGCAACTAATGAAAAACTGTTTTTT
TRBJ2-7 - TRBV11-3 once CASSLTDSYEQYF TGTGCCAGCAGCTTGACAGACTCCTACGAGCAGTACTTC
TRBJ2-7 TRBD1 TRBV28 - CASSPMTGSTYEQYF TGTGCCAGCAGTCCCATGACAGGGTCGACCTACGAGCAGTACTTC
TRBJ2-1 TRBD1 TRBV6-5 - CASSLRGQVYNEQFF TGTGCCAGCAGTTTAAGGGGGCAGGTGTACAATGAGCAGTTCTTC
TRBJ1-3 - TRBV11-2 - CASSLDRGAGNTIYF TGTGCCAGCAGCTTAGACAGGGGAGCTGGAAACACCATATATTTT
TRBJ2-5 TRBD2 TRBV9 - CASSVRLAGAQETQYF TGTGCCAGCAGCGTAAGACTAGCGGGGGCCCAAGAGACCCAGTACTTC
TRBJ1-6 - TRBV29-1 once CSVAPGPNSPLHF TGCAGCGTTGCCCCAGGGCCGAATTCACCCCTCCACTTT
TRBJ1-5 TRBD1 TRBV19 - CASSIDGGTGNQPQHF TGTGCCAGTAGTATAGATGGGGGGACAGGTAATCAGCCCCAGCATTTT